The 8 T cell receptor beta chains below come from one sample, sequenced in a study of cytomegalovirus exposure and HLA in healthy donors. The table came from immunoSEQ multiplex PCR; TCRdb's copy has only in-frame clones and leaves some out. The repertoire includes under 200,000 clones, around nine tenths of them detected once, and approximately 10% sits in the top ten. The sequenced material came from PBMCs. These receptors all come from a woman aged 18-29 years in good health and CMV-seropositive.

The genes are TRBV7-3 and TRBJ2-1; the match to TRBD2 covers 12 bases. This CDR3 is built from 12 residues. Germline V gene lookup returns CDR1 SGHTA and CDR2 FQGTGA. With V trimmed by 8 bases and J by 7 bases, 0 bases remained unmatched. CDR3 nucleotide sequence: TGTGCCAGCGGGACTAGCGGGAATGAGCAGTTCTTC. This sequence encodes CASGTSGNEQFF. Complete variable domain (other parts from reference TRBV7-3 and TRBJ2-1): GAGVSQTPSNKVTEKGKYVELRCDPISGHTALYWYRQSLGQGPEFLIYFQGTGAADDSGLPNDRFFAVRPEGSVSTLKIQRTERGDSAVYLCASGTSGNEQFFGPGTRLTVL.

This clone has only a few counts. CDR3 amino acids: CASSYSSDRHEKLFF. In DNA form, the CDR3 reads TGTGCCAGCAGTTACTCCTCGGACAGGCATGAAAAACTGTTTTTT. The chain is built from TRBV6-5 and TRBJ1-4; 7 bases fit TRBD1. The ends lost 0 bases at V and 6 bases at J; junction bases unmatched: 4. Germline CDR1 reads MNHEY; CDR2 reads SVGAGI. This CDR3 is 15 amino acids long.

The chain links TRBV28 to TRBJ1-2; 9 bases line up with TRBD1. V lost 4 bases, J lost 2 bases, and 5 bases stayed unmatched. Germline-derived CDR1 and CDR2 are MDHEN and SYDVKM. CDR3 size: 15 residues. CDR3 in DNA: TGTGCCAGCAGTTCCCGGGACAGGGTAAACTATGGCTACACCTTC. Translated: CASSSRDRVNYGYTF.

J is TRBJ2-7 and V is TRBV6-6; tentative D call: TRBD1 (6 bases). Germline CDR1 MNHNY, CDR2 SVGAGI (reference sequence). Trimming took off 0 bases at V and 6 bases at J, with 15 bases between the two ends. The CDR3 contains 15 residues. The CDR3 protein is CASSYSQGIDGEQYF. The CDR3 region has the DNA TGTGCCAGCAGTTACTCGCAGGGGATAGACGGCGAGCAGTACTTC.

CDR3 in amino acids: CASSLVRGNIQYF. CDR3 nucleotide sequence: TGTGCCAGCAGCTTAGTAAGGGGGAACATTCAGTACTTC. The chain combines TRBV7-2 with TRBJ2-4, with D tentatively TRBD1 (6 bases). The germline CDR1 and CDR2 sequences are SGHTA and FQGNSA. This CDR3 has 13 amino acids. Trimming took 1 base from V and 7 from J, leaving 8 bases between them.

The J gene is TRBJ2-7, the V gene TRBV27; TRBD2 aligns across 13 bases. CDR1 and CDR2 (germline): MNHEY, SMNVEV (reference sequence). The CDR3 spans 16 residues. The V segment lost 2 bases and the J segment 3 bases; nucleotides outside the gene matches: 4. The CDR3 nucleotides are TGTGCCAGCAGTTTAGTTGGACTAGCGGGGGACTACGAGCAGTACTTC. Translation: CASSLVGLAGDYEQYF.

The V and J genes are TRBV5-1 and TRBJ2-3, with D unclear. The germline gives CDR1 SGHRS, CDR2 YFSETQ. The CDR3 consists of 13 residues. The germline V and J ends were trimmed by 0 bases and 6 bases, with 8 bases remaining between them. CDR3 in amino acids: CASSLASRDTQYF. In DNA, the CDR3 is TGCGCCAGCAGCTTGGCATCCCGGGATACGCAGTATTTT.

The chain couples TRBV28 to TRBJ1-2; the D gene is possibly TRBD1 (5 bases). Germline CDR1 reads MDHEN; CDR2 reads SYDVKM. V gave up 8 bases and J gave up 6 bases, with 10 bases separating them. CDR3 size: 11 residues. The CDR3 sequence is CASGGGHGYTF. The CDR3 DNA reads TGTGCCAGCGGGGGAGGGCATGGCTACACCTTC.